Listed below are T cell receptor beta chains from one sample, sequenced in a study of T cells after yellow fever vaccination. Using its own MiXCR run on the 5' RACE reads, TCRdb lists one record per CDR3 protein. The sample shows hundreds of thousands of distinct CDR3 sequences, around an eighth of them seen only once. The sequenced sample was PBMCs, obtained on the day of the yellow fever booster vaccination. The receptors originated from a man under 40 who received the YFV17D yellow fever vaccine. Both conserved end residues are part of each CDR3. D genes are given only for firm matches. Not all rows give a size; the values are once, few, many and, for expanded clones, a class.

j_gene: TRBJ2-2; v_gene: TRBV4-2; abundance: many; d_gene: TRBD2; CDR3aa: CASSQAGGATGELFF; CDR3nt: TGTGCCAGCAGCCAAGCGGGGGGGGCTACCGGGGAGCTGTTTTTT
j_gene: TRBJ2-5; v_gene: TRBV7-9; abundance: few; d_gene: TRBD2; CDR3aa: CASSLREGRLETQYF; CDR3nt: TGTGCCAGCAGCTTGCGGGAGGGGAGGTTGGAGACCCAGTACTTC
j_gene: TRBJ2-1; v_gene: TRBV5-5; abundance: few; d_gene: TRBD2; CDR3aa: CASSSLAEANNEQFF; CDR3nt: TGTGCCAGCAGCTCCCTAGCGGAGGCAAACAATGAGCAGTTCTTC
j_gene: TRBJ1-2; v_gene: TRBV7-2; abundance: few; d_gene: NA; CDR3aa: CASTSQGKGYTF; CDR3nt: TGTGCCAGCACCTCCCAGGGAAAGGGCTACACCTTC
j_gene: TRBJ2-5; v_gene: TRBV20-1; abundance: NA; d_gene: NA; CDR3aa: CSALASGLFRGETQYF; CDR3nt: TGCAGTGCCCTTGCAAGCGGACTATTCAGGGGGGAGACCCAGTACTTC
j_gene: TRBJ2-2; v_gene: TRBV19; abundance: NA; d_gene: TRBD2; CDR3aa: CASRGSGRAQGELFF; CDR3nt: TGTGCCAGTAGGGGTAGCGGGAGGGCCCAGGGGGAGCTGTTTTTT
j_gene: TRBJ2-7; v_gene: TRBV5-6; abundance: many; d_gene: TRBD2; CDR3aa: CASSLSALAGREQYF; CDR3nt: TGTGCCAGCAGCTTGTCCGCGCTAGCGGGACGCGAGCAGTACTTC
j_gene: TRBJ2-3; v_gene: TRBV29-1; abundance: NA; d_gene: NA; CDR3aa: CSVERPRGKGADTQYF; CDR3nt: TGCAGCGTTGAAAGGCCCCGGGGGAAGGGGGCAGATACGCAGTATTTT
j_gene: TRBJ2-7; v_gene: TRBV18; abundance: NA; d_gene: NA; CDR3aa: CASSPPGDYEQYF; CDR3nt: TGTGCCAGCTCACCACCGGGGGATTACGAGCAGTACTTC
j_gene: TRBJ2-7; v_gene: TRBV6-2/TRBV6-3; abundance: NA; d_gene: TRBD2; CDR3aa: CASSYSTSGSPYEQYF; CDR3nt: TGTGCCAGCAGTTACTCGACTAGCGGTTCCCCCTACGAGCAGTACTTC
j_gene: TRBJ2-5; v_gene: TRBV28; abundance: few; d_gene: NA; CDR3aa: CASRALQGGQETQYF; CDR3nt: TGTGCCAGCAGGGCTCTCCAGGGAGGTCAAGAGACCCAGTACTTC
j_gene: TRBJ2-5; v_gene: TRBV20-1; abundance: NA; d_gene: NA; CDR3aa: CSARRDARETQYF; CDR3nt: TGCAGTGCTAGAAGAGATGCTCGAGAGACCCAGTACTTC
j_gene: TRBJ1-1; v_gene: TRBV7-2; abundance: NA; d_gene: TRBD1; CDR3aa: CASSTRQGLNTEAFF; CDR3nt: TGTGCCAGCAGCACCCGACAGGGTTTAAACACTGAAGCTTTCTTT
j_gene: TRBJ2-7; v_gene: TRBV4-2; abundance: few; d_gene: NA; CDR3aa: CASSRPFDSEQYF; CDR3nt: TGTGCCAGCAGCCGCCCCTTTGACTCAGAGCAGTACTTC
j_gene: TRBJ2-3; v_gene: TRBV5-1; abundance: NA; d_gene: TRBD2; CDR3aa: CASSLGTGTRNTDTQYF; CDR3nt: TGCGCCAGCAGCTTGGGTACCGGGACTAGAAACACAGATACGCAGTATTTT
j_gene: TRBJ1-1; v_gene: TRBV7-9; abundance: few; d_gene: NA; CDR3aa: CASSLGSTNTEAFF; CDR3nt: TGTGCCAGCAGCTTAGGGTCGACAAACACTGAAGCTTTCTTT
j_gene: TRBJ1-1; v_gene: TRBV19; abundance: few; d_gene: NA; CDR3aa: CASTLDDRSGAEAFF; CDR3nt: TGTGCCAGTACCCTGGACGACAGGTCTGGGGCTGAAGCTTTCTTT
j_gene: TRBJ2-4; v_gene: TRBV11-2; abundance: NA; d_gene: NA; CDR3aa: CASSLDLSRGGSKNIQYF; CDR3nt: TGTGCCAGCAGCTTAGATCTCAGCAGGGGAGGTTCCAAAAACATTCAGTACTTC
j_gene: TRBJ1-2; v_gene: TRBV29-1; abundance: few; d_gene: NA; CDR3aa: CSVEGTANYGYTF; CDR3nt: TGCAGCGTTGAAGGGACAGCAAACTATGGCTACACCTTC
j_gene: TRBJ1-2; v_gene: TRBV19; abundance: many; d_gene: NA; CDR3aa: CASSMEYRSFNYGYTF; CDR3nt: TGTGCCAGTAGTATGGAATACCGCAGTTTTAACTATGGCTACACCTTC
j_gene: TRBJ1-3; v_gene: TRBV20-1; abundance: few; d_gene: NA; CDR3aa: CSASPGNTIYF; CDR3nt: TGCAGTGCTAGCCCGGGAAACACCATATATTTT
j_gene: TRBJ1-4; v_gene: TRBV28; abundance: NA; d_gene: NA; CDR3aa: CASSPPQGQHEKLFF; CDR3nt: TGTGCCAGCAGCCCTCCCCAAGGGCAGCATGAAAAACTGTTTTTT
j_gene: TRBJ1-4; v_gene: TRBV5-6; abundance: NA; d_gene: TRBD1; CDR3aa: CASSFYGGTGNEKLFF; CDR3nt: TGTGCCAGCAGCTTCTATGGTGGGACAGGAAATGAAAAACTGTTTTTT
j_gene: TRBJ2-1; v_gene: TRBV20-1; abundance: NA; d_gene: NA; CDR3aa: CSAREGWGRFDEQFF; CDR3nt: TGCAGTGCTAGAGAAGGATGGGGAAGGTTCGATGAGCAGTTCTTC
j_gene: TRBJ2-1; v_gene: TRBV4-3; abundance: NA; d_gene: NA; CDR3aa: CASSQNLGVTSYNEQFF; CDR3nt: TGCGCCAGCAGCCAAAACCTCGGGGTCACCTCCTACAATGAGCAGTTCTTC
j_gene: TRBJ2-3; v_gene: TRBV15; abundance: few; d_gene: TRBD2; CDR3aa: CATSRDLAGTSTDTQYF; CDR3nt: TGTGCCACCAGCAGAGATCTAGCGGGAACTAGCACAGATACGCAGTATTTT
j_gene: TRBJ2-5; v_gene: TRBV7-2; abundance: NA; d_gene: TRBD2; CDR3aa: CASSWGGGQETQYF; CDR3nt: TGTGCCAGCAGCTGGGGCGGGGGACAAGAGACCCAGTACTTC
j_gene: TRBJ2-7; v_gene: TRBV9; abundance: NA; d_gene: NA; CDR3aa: CASSVGGAPASYEQYF; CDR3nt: TGTGCCAGCAGCGTAGGGGGGGCGCCCGCCTCTTACGAGCAGTACTTC
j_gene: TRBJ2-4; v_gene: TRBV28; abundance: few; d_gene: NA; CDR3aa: CASSLKGLAKNIQYF; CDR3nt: TGTGCCAGCAGTTTAAAGGGACTAGCCAAAAACATTCAGTACTTC
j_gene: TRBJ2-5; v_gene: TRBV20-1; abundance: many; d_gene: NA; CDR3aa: CSARDPRGSSRTQYF; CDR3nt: TGCAGTGCTAGAGATCCGAGGGGGTCTTCCAGGACCCAGTACTTC
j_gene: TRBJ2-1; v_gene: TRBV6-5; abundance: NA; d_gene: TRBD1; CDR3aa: CASRTGESSYNEQFF; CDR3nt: TGTGCCAGCAGAACAGGGGAGAGCTCCTACAATGAGCAGTTCTTC
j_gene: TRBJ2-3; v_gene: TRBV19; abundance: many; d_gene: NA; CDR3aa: CASSLRMDTQYF; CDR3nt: TGTGCCAGTAGTTTACGAATGGATACGCAGTATTTT
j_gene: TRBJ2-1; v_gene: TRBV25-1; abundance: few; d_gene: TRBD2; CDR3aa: CASRQAGGSYNEQFF; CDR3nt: TGTGCCAGCAGGCAAGCGGGAGGGTCCTACAATGAGCAGTTCTTC
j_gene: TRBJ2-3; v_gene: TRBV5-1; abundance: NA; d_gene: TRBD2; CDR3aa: CASSVPGLAGGDTQYF; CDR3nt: TGCGCCAGCAGCGTCCCGGGACTAGCGGGAGGGGATACGCAGTATTTT
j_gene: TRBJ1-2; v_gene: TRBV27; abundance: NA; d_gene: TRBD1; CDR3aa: CASSLNGAGGNGYTF; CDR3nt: TGTGCCAGCAGTTTAAATGGGGCAGGGGGGAATGGCTACACCTTC
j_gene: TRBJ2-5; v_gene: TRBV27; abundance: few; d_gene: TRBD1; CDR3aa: CASSLGTVTQETQYF; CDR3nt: TGTGCCAGCAGTTTAGGGACAGTCACCCAAGAGACCCAGTACTTC
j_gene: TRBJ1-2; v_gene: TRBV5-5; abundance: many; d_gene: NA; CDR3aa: CASSLLTSNYGYTF; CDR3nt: TGTGCCAGCAGCTTGCTGACTTCTAACTATGGCTACACCTTC
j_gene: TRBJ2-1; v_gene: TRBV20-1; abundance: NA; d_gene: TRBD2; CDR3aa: CSARPSGSGREQFF; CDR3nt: TGCAGTGCTAGACCGAGCGGGAGTGGTAGGGAGCAGTTCTTC
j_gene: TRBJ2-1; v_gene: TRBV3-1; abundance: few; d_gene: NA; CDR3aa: CASSPAGNNEQFF; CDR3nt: TGTGCCAGCAGCCCAGCTGGGAACAATGAGCAGTTCTTC
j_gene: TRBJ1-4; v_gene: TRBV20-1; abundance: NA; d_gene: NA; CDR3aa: CSASIREKLFF; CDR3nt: TGCAGTGCTTCGATACGTGAAAAACTGTTTTTT
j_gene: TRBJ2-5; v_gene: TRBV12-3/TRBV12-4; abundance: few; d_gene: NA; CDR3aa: CASSPGRKETQYF; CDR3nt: TGTGCCAGCAGTCCGGGACGGAAAGAGACCCAGTACTTC
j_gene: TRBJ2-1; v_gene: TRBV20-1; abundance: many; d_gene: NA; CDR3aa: CSARDLGVGPGVIF; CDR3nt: TGCAGTGCTAGAGATCTCGGGGTGGGGCCCGGTGTAATCTTC
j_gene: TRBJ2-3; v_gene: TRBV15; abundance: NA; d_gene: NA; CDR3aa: CATSPRTISTDTQYF; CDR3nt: TGTGCCACCAGCCCCCGGACTATCAGCACAGATACGCAGTATTTT
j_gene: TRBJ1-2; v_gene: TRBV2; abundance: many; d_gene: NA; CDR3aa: CASSLRGGYTF; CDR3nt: TGTGCCAGCAGTTTACGGGGAGGCTACACCTTC
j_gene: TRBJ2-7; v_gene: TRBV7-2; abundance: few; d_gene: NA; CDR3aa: CASSPRVAVEQYF; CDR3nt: TGTGCCAGCAGCCCTCGGGTAGCGGTCGAGCAGTACTTC